This T cell receptor (beta chain) emerged from a study of blood T cell repertoires in COVID-19. Study-wide context: Whether acute or convalescent, the COVID-19 samples came from the United States, Italy and Spain. T cells, B-cell-depleted T cells, or PBMCs supplied cDNA or gDNA.

A Seattle source enrolled patients during active infection and followed them longitudinally. Germline-derived CDR1 and CDR2 are KGHSH and LQKENI. V shed 0 bases and J shed 3 bases, with 5 bases lying between them. This CDR3 has 13 amino acids. Authors' analysis steps: Amplification of reference gene primers provided the estimated nucleated cell counts. Sequencing was performed with immunoSEQ multiplex PCR; in TCRdb, only in-frame clones are kept and a portion is missing. D and trimming were read from the DNA, whereas the V and J calls and clone size are those reported in that table. This sample has over 250,000 clones; approximately 91% occur once, and the top ten carry 2.2%.

The chain couples TRBV18 to TRBJ2-5; D ambiguous. The sequence derives from a woman aged 30 to 39 with COVID-19, enrolled during active disease. Sequenced: peripheral blood. CDR3 protein: CASSPPLEETQYF. CDR3 DNA: TGTGCCAGCTCACCACCACTGGAAGAGACCCAGTACTTC. Complete variable domain (other parts from reference TRBV18 and TRBJ2-5): NAGVMQNPRHLVRRRGQEARLRCSPMKGHSHVYWYRQLPEEGLKFMVYLQKENIIDESGMPKERFSAEFPKEGPSILRIQQVVRGDSAAYFCASSPPLEETQYFGPGTRLLVL.